A single sample gave rise to the 8 T cell receptor beta chains below, sequenced in a study of tumor and adjacent non-tumor tissue in lung cancer. The library came from three nested PCR rounds adapted from ARM-PCR protocols. MiXCR, applied by TCRdb to the multiplex PCR reads, yields one record per CDR3 protein. Here the sample spans about 100,000 distinct CDR3 sequences, 55% to 65% being singletons. The template was RNA from unsorted bulk tissue. More than 3 cm separated this lung sample from the edge of the tumor. Source material: distant non-tumor lung tissue. The receptors originated from a man aged 25 to 45 with non-small cell lung cancer.

As for this clonotype: One end of the junction is discordant with germline, which a read error may explain. V gene TRBV6-6 combines with J gene TRBJ2-1; 12 bases are a match to TRBD2. This CDR3 contains 16 residues. Germline V gene data show CDR1 as MNHNY and CDR2 as SVGAGI (reference sequence). In DNA form, the CDR3 reads TGTACCAGCAACCCCGGGACTAGCGGGTGTCACAATGAGCAGTTCTTC. It specifies CTSNPGTSGCHNEQFF.

This clonotype was observed at least ten times. This chain links TRBV24-1 with TRBJ2-1; 7 bases align to TRBD1. V lost 2 bases to trimming and J lost 4 bases; unmatched junction nucleotides: 4. This CDR3 comprises 15 residues. Germline V gene data show CDR1 as KGHDR and CDR2 as SFDVKD. As DNA, the CDR3 is TGTGCCACCAGTGATTCAGGGGGTGATTACAATGAGCAGTTCTTC. It translates to CATSDSGGDYNEQFF.

This clonotype was recorded many times. A read error may account for a junction end that differs from germline. The rearrangement joins TRBV11-2 to TRBJ2-1, with D possibly TRBD2 on 5 matching bases. Germline V lookup: CDR1 SGHAT, CDR2 FQNNGV. The CDR3 covers 12 residues. The CDR3 spells CASSFGLTEQFF. CDR3 nucleotide sequence: TGTGCCAGCAGCTTTGGACTGACTGAGCAATTCTTC.

This clonotype was detected only a few times. A read error is possible here, since a much larger clone lies one base away. The chain carries TRBV6-5 and TRBJ1-5; D call uncertain. This CDR3 has 13 residues. Germline V lookup: CDR1 MNHEY, CDR2 SVGAGI. This CDR3 reads CASSHSRDQPQHF. Here the CDR3 DNA reads TGTGCCAGCAGTCACTCCCGAGATCAGCCCCAGCATTTT.

This clonotype was seen only once. One end of the junction fails to match germline, which may point to a read error. The chain joins TRBV11-2 to TRBJ2-7, with D hard to call. CDR3 length: 15 amino acids. The germline gives CDR1 SGHAT, CDR2 FQNNGV. The CDR3 loop is CTSTEGWGSSYEQYF. The CDR3 region has the DNA TGTACCAGCACCGAAGGGTGGGGAAGCTCCTATGAGCAGTACTTC.

As concerns this clonotype: A clone one base away is much larger, so this may be a read error. The V and J genes are TRBV4-2 and TRBJ1-6; D call uncertain. V was pared by 1 base and J by 2 bases, with 18 bases between. Germline CDR1 is LGHNA and CDR2 is YNFKEQ. CDR3 length: 19 residues. This CDR3 reads CASSQGPPARFTYNSPLHF. As DNA, the CDR3 is TGTGCCAGCAGCCAAGGTCCGCCCGCCCGTTTTACCTATAATTCACCCCTCCACTTT.

This clonotype was observed a handful of times. Possible read error: a much larger clone is one base away. J is TRBJ1-6 and V is TRBV20-1, with D hard to call. Germline V lookup: CDR1 DFQATT, CDR2 SNEGSKA (reference sequence). The CDR3 loop spans 13 amino acids. DNA of the CDR3: TGCAGTGCTGCGGGCACATGGAATTCACTCCTCCACTTT. Protein sequence: CSAAGTWNSLLHF.

The chain joins TRBV11-2 to TRBJ2-3; unclear D gene. Trimming left V 11 bases short and J 7 bases short, with 16 bases between. The germline V gene has CDR1 SGHAT and CDR2 FQNNGV. The CDR3 has 12 amino acids. CDR3 in DNA: TGTGCCCGCGGCTTAGACCCTAATACGCAGTATTTT. This translates into CARGLDPNTQYF.